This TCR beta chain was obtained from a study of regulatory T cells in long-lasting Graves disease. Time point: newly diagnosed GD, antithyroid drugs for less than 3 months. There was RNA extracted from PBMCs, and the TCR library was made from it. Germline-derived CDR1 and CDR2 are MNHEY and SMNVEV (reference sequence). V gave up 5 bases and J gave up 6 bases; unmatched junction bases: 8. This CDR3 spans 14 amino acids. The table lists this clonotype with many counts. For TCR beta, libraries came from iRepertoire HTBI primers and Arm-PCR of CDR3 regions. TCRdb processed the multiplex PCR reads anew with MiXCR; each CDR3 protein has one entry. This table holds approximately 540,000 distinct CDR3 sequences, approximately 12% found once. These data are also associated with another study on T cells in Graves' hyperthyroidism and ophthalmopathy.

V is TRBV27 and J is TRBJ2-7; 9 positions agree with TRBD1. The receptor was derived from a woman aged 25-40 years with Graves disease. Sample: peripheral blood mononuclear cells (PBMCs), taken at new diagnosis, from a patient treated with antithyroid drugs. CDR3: CASSPGTGRSEQYF. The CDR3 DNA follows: TGTGCCAGCAGTCCCGGGACAGGGCGTAGCGAGCAGTACTTC.